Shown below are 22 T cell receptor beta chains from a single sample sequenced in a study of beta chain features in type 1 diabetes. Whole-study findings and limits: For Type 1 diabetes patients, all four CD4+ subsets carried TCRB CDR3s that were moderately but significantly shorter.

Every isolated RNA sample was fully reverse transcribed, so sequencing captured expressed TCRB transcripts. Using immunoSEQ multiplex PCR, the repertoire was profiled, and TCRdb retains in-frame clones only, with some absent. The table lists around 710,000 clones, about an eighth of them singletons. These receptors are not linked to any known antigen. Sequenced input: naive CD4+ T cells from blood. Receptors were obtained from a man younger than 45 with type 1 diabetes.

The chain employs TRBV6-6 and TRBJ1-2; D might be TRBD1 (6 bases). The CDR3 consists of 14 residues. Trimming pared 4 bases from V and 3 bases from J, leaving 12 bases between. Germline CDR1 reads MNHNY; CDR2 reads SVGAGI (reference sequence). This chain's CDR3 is CASSSQEGDYGYTF. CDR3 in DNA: TGTGCCAGCAGTTCCCAAGAGGGGGACTATGGCTACACCTTC.

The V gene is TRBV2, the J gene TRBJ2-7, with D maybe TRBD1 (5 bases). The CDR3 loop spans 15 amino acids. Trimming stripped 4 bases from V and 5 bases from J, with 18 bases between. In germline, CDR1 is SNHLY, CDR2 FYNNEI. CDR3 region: CASSVQGTMSDEQYF. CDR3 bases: TGTGCCAGCAGTGTTCAGGGAACAATGAGCGACGAGCAGTACTTC. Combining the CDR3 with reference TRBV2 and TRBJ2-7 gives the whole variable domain EPEVTQTPSHQVTQMGQEVILRCVPISNHLYFYWYRQILGQKVEFLVSFYNNEISEKSEIFDDQFSVERPDGSNFTLKIRSTKLEDSAMYFCASSVQGTMSDEQYFGPGTRLTVT.

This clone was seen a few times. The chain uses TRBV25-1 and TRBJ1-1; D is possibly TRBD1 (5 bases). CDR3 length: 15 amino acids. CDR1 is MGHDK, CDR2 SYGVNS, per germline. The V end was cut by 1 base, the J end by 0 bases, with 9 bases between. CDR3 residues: CASSESPGLNTEAFF. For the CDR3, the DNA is TGTGCCAGCAGTGAATCCCCAGGGTTGAACACTGAAGCTTTCTTT.

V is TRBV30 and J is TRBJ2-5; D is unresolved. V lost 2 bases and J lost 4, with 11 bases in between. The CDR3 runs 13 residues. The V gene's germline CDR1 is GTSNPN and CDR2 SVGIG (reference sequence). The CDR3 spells CAWSYTSGETQYF. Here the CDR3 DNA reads TGTGCCTGGAGTTATACTTCGGGAGAGACCCAGTACTTC.

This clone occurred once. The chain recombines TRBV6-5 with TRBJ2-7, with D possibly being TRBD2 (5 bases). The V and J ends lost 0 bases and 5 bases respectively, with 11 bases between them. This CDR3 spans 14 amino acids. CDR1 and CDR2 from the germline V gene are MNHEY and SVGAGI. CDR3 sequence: CASSYSAYGDEQYF. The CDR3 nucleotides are TGTGCCAGCAGTTACTCGGCCTACGGGGACGAGCAGTACTTC.

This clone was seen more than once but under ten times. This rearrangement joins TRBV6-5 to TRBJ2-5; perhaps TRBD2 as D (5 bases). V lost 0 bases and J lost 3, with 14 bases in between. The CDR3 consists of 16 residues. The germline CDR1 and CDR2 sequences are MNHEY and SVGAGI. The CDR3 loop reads CASSYSRAAGKETQYF. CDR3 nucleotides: TGTGCCAGCAGTTACTCTCGAGCGGCCGGAAAAGAGACCCAGTACTTC.

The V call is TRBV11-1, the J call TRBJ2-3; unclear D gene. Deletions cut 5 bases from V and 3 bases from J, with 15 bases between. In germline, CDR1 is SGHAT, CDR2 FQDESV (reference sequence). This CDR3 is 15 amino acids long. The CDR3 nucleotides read TGTGCCAGCAGCGTAAGAGGAGTTTCAACAGATACGCAGTATTTT. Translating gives CASSVRGVSTDTQYF. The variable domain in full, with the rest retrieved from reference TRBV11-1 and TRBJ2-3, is EAEVAQSPRYKITEKSQAVAFWCDPISGHATLYWYRQILGQGPELLVQFQDESVVDDSQLPKDRFSAERLKGVDSTLKIQPAELGDSAMYLCASSVRGVSTDTQYFGPGTRLTVL.

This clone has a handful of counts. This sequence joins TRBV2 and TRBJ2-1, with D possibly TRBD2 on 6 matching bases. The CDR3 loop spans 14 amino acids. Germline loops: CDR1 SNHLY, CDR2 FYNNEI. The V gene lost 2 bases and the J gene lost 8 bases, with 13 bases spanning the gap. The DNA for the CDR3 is TGTGCCAGCAGTGAAACCGGGACTCGCGATGAGCAGTTCTTC. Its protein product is CASSETGTRDEQFF.

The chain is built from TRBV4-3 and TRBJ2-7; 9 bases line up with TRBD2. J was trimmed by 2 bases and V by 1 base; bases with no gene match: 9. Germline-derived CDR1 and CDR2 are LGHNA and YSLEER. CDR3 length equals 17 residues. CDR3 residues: CASSQGLAGTSTYEQYF. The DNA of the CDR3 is TGCGCCAGCAGCCAAGGTCTAGCGGGGACCTCGACCTACGAGCAGTACTTC.

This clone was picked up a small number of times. In nucleotides, the CDR3 is TGTGCCAGCAGCTCCCTCCCCAGTGGGGCCAACGTCCTGACTTTC. Translating gives CASSSLPSGANVLTF. This chain links TRBV7-2 with TRBJ2-6, with D unclear. This CDR3 comprises 15 residues. The germline V and J ends were trimmed by 4 bases and 3 bases, with 10 bases remaining between them. The V gene's germline CDR1 is SGHTA and CDR2 FQGNSA.

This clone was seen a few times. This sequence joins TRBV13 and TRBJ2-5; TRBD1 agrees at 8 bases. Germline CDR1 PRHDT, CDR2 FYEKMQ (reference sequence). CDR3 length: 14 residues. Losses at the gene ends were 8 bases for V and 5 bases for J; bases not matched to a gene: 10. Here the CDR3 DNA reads TGTGCCAGCCACAGACAGGGGCTGGCGGAGACCCAGTACTTC. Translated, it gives CASHRQGLAETQYF.

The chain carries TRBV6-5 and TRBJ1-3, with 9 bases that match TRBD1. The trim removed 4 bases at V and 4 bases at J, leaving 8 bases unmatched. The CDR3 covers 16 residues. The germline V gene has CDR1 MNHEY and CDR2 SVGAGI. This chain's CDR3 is CASSWGQGKGGNTIYF. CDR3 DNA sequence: TGTGCCAGCAGTTGGGGACAGGGCAAAGGGGGAAACACCATATATTTT.

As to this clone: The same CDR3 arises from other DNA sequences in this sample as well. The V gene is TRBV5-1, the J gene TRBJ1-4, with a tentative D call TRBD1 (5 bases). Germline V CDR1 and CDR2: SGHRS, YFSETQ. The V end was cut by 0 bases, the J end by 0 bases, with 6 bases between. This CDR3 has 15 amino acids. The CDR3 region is CASSLGGSTNEKLFF. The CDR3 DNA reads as TGCGCCAGCAGCTTGGGGGGCTCAACTAATGAAAAACTGTTTTTT.

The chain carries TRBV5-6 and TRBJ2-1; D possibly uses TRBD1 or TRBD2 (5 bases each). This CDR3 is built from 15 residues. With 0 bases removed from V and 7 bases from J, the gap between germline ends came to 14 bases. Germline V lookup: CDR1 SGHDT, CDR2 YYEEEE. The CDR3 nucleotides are TGTGCCAGCAGCTTGGGAGGGGCCTTATTTAATGAGCAGTTCTTC. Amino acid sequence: CASSLGGALFNEQFF.

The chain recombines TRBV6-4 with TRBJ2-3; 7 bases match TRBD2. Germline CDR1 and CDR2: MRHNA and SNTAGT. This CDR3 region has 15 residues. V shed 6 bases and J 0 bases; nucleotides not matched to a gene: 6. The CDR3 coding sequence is TGTGCCAGCAGCGACGGACTAGGAAGCACAGATACGCAGTATTTT. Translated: CASSDGLGSTDTQYF.

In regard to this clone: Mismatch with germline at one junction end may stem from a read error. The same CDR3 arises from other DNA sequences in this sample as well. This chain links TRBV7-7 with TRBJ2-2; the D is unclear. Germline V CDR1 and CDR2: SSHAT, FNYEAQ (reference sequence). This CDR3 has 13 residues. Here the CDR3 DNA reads TGTGCTAGCAGCTTGGGCTCAACCGGGGAGCTGTTTTTT. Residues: CASSLGSTGELFF.

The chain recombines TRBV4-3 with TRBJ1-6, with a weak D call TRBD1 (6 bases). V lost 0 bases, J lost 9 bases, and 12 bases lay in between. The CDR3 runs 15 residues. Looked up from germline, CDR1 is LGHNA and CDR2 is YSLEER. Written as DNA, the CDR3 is TGCGCCAGCAGCCAAGAACAGGGTTTCGGTTCACCCCTCCACTTT. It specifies CASSQEQGFGSPLHF.

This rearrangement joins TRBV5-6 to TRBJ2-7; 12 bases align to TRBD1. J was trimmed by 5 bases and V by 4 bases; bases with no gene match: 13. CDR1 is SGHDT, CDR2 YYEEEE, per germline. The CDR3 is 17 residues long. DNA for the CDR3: TGTGCCAGCAGCGCGGGGACAGGGGGCGCGTTGTCCGACGAGCAGTACTTC. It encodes CASSAGTGGALSDEQYF.

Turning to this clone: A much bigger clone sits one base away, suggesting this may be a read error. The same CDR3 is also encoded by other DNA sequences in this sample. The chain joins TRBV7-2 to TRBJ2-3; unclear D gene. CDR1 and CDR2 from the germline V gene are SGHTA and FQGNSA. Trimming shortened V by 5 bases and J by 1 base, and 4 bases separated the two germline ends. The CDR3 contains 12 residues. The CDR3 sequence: CASSPRTDTQYF. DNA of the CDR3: TGTGCCAGCAGCCCACGCACAGATACGCAGTATTTT. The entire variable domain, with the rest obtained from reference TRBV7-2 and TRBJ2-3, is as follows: GAGVSQSPSNKVTEKGKDVELRCDPISGHTALYWYRQSLGQGLEFLIYFQGNSAPDKSGLPSDRFSAERTGGSVSTLTIQRTQQEDSAVYLCASSPRTDTQYFGPGTRLTVL.

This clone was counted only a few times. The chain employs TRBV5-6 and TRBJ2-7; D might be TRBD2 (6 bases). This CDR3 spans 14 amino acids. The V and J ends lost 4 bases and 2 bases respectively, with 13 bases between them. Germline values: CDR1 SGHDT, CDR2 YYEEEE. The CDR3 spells CASSLRDGAYEQYF. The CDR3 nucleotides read TGTGCCAGCAGCCTGCGGGACGGAGCCTACGAGCAGTACTTC.

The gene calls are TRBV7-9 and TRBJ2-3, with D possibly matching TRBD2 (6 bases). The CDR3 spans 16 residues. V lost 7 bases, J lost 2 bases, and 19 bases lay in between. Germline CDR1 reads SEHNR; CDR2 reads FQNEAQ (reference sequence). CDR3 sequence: CASNIERRGPTDTQYF. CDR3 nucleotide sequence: TGTGCCAGCAACATCGAAAGGAGGGGACCCACAGATACGCAGTATTTT.

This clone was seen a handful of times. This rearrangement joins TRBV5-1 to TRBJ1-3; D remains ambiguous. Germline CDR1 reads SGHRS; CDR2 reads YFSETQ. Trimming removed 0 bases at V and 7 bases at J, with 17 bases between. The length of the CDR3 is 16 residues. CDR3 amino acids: CASSLGPGIGTNTIYF. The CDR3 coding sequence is TGCGCCAGCAGCTTGGGGCCGGGGATTGGTACGAACACCATATATTTT.